Listed below are T cell receptor beta chains from one sample, sequenced in a study of shared clonotypes between healthy human individuals. Sequenced by immunoSEQ multiplex PCR; TCRdb stores in-frame clones only, minus some. The table lists hundreds of thousands of clones, around 77% of them singletons. Sequencing was performed on PBMCs. The receptor set was obtained from a woman aged 40 to 50 in good health. Some clones in this sample may be carry-over from other donors' samples. The CDR3 runs from the conserved cysteine through the conserved F or W. A D gene is named only where the DNA matches it firmly. A row's size may be missing; if present it is once, few, many or a size class.

NA	TRBV28	TRBJ2-7	NA	CASSLSGFSYEQYF	TGTGCCAGCAGTTTGAGCGGTTTCTCCTACGAGCAGTACTTC
NA	TRBV6-4	TRBJ2-1	NA	CASSDIGDEQFF	TGTGCCAGCAGCGATATTGGAGATGAGCAGTTCTTC
NA	TRBV6-6	TRBJ2-7	TRBD2	CASRREGEGKGEQYF	TGTGCCAGCAGACGGGAGGGCGAGGGAAAAGGGGAGCAGTACTTC
NA	TRBV5-8	TRBJ1-5	NA	CASRLGGPTTGNQPQHF	TGTGCCAGCAGGCTTGGGGGGCCAACGACAGGCAATCAGCCCCAGCATTTT
many	TRBV6-1	TRBJ1-6	NA	CASSEVSINSPLHF	TGTGCCAGCAGTGAAGTCAGCATTAATTCACCCCTCCACTTT
NA	TRBV30	TRBJ1-6	TRBD1	CAWSVQGASNSPLHF	TGTGCCTGGAGTGTACAGGGGGCCAGCAATTCACCCCTCCACTTT
NA	TRBV6-5	TRBJ1-1	NA	CASSYSVNTEAFF	TGTGCCAGCAGTTACTCCGTAAACACTGAAGCTTTCTTT
NA	TRBV5-1	TRBJ2-3	NA	CASSLSVTSTDTQYF	TGCGCCAGCAGCTTGAGCGTCACCAGCACAGATACGCAGTATTTT
NA	TRBV18	TRBJ2-1	TRBD2	CASSPTSGSEQFF	TGTGCCAGCTCACCCACTAGCGGGAGTGAGCAGTTCTTC
NA	TRBV11-2	TRBJ2-5	NA	CASKPDRGGETQYF	TGTGCCAGCAAACCCGATCGTGGTGGCGAGACCCAGTACTTC
NA	TRBV7-9	TRBJ1-2	NA	CASSLLGNGYTF	TGTGCCAGCAGCTTACTTGGAAATGGCTACACCTTC
NA	TRBV5-1	TRBJ2-1	NA	CASSLAGSDNEQFF	TGCGCCAGCAGCTTGGCGGGGTCGGACAATGAGCAGTTCTTC
NA	TRBV7-2	TRBJ2-5	NA	CASSPGRGETQYF	TGTGCCAGCAGCCCGGGCAGGGGCGAGACCCAGTACTTC
NA	TRBV7-9	TRBJ2-7	TRBD1	CASSLGQGSNEQYF	TGTGCCAGCAGCTTAGGACAGGGGTCCAACGAGCAGTACTTC
NA	TRBV5-4	TRBJ2-1	NA	CASSLYRSGPEQFF	TGTGCCAGCAGCTTATACCGGAGCGGGCCCGAGCAGTTCTTC
NA	TRBV18	TRBJ2-7	TRBD2	CASSKKGLEGYEQYF	TGTGCCAGCTCAAAAAAGGGACTAGAGGGCTACGAGCAGTACTTC
NA	TRBV27	TRBJ2-7	TRBD1	CASSHGGQGFRFEQYF	TGTGCCAGCAGCCACGGCGGACAGGGGTTTCGATTCGAGCAGTACTTC
NA	TRBV5-4	TRBJ1-1	NA	CASRIYGEHTEAFF	TGTGCCAGCAGGATCTACGGGGAGCACACTGAAGCTTTCTTT
NA	TRBV2	TRBJ2-2	NA	CASNPGLSNTGELFF	TGTGCCAGCAACCCGGGCCTATCGAACACCGGGGAGCTGTTTTTT
once	TRBV5-1	TRBJ1-4	NA	CASSLASGSEKLFF	TGCGCCAGCAGCTTGGCCTCAGGAAGCGAAAAACTGTTTTTT
once	TRBV7-9	TRBJ1-6	TRBD1	CASSPGTDGSPLHF	TGTGCCAGCAGCCCCGGGACAGACGGATCACCCCTCCACTTT
many	TRBV25-1	TRBJ2-1	NA	CASSRFLGAGNEQFF	TGTGCCAGCAGTAGATTTCTTGGGGCAGGGAATGAGCAGTTCTTC
NA	TRBV19	TRBJ1-5	NA	CASSISASGHQPQHF	TGTGCCAGTAGTATTTCCGCGTCAGGGCATCAGCCCCAGCATTTT
NA	TRBV28	TRBJ1-5	TRBD1	CASSTIDRGVQPQHF	TGTGCCAGCAGTACCATAGACAGGGGTGTTCAGCCCCAGCATTTT
NA	TRBV19	TRBJ1-5	NA	CASSLSRASGNQPQHF	TGTGCCAGTAGCCTCAGCCGGGCCTCGGGCAATCAGCCCCAGCATTTT
many	TRBV18	TRBJ2-4	NA	CASSPPILERIAKNIQYF	TGTGCCAGCTCACCACCAATCCTCGAGCGGATAGCCAAAAACATTCAGTACTTC
few	TRBV28	TRBJ1-2	NA	CASSEGGGHQNYGYTF	TGTGCCAGCAGCGAAGGGGGGGGCCACCAGAACTATGGCTACACCTTC
NA	TRBV5-1	TRBJ2-7	TRBD2	CASSLVLADPLEQYF	TGCGCCAGCAGCTTGGTTCTAGCGGACCCCCTCGAGCAGTACTTC
NA	TRBV7-3	TRBJ2-6	NA	CASSLSGRDSTTGANVLTF	TGCGCCAGCAGCTTAAGTGGTCGGGACTCCACTACTGGGGCCAACGTCCTGACTTTC
NA	TRBV7-8	TRBJ1-4	TRBD1	CASSLAGQGGKLFF	TGTGCCAGCAGCTTAGCCGGACAGGGGGGAAAACTGTTTTTT
NA	TRBV6-5	TRBJ2-1	TRBD2	CASAPSGPSYNEQFF	TGTGCCAGCGCCCCTAGCGGGCCCTCCTACAATGAGCAGTTCTTC
NA	TRBV28	TRBJ2-5	NA	CASRMLGGPQETQYF	TGTGCCAGCAGAATGTTGGGGGGCCCCCAAGAGACCCAGTACTTC
NA	TRBV18	TRBJ2-7	TRBD1	CASSPGGPVGNEQYF	TGTGCCAGCTCGCCAGGGGGCCCTGTAGGCAACGAGCAGTACTTC
NA	TRBV18	TRBJ2-7	NA	CASSPPTVGEQYF	TGTGCCAGCTCACCTCCCACCGTAGGCGAGCAGTACTTC
NA	TRBV28	TRBJ2-5	NA	CASSFAGVQYF	TGTGCCAGCAGTTTCGCAGGGGTCCAGTACTTC
NA	TRBV5-1	TRBJ2-1	TRBD2	CASSSLAATLAGTYNEQFF	TGCGCCAGCAGCTCGCTTGCCGCAACCTTAGCGGGTACCTACAATGAGCAGTTCTTC
NA	TRBV7-9	TRBJ2-6	NA	CASSPYRTDSSGANVLTF	TGTGCCAGCAGCCCATACCGGACAGACTCCTCTGGGGCCAACGTCCTGACTTTC
NA	TRBV13	TRBJ2-3	NA	CASSLRAGSGADTQYF	TGTGCCAGCAGCCTCCGGGCGGGTAGCGGTGCAGATACGCAGTATTTT
NA	TRBV2	TRBJ1-2	TRBD1	CASRRQGSNYGYTF	TGTGCCAGCCGCCGACAGGGGTCTAACTATGGCTACACCTTC
NA	TRBV6-1	TRBJ1-2	TRBD1	CASSLDRGLIYGYTF	TGTGCCAGCAGTCTAGACAGGGGGTTAATCTATGGCTACACCTTC
many	TRBV11-3	TRBJ1-3	TRBD1	CASSLRQGTTIYF	TGTGCCAGCAGCCTCAGACAGGGAACGACCATATATTTT
NA	TRBV2	TRBJ2-1	NA	CASSETLLPEQFF	TGTGCCAGCAGTGAAACCTTACTCCCGGAGCAGTTCTTC
NA	TRBV10-2	TRBJ2-1	NA	CASSETGSYNEQFF	TGCGCCAGCAGTGAGACGGGGTCTTACAATGAGCAGTTCTTC
NA	TRBV15	TRBJ2-2	TRBD1	CATSRATGTGGIRELFF	TGTGCCACCAGCAGAGCAACCGGGACAGGGGGGATCAGGGAGCTGTTTTTT
NA	TRBV5-1	TRBJ2-5	TRBD1	CASKRTGGGETQYF	TGCGCCAGCAAACGGACAGGGGGCGGCGAGACCCAGTACTTC
NA	TRBV9	TRBJ1-3	NA	CASSVNSHSGNTIYF	TGTGCCAGCAGCGTAAACAGCCACTCTGGAAACACCATATATTTT
NA	TRBV5-4	TRBJ2-2	TRBD2	CASSQGLAGYTGELFF	TGTGCCAGCAGTCAAGGGCTAGCGGGATACACCGGGGAGCTGTTTTTT
NA	TRBV19	TRBJ2-7	TRBD1	CASSTPGTAYEQYF	TGTGCCAGTAGTACCCCGGGGACAGCCTACGAGCAGTACTTC
NA	TRBV7-2	TRBJ2-3	NA	CASSLASAPSTDTQYF	TGTGCCAGCAGCTTAGCTAGCGCTCCTAGCACAGATACGCAGTATTTT
NA	TRBV6-5	TRBJ2-5	NA	CASSNHLGETQYF	TGTGCCAGCAGTAACCATCTGGGAGAGACCCAGTACTTC
NA	TRBV30	TRBJ1-2	TRBD1	CACNGQGPSRAYYGYTF	TGTGCCTGCAACGGACAGGGGCCCAGCCGGGCCTACTATGGCTACACCTTC